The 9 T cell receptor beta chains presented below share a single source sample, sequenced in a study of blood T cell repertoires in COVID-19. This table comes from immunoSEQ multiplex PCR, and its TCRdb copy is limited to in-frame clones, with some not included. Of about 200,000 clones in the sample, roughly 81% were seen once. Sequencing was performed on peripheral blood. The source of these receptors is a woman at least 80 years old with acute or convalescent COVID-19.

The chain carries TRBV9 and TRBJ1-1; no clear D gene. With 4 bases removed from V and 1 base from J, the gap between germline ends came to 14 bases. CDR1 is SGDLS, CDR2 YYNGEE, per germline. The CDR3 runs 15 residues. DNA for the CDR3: TGTGCCAGCAGCTCTAACCTGGTTCCGAACACTGAAGCTTTCTTT. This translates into CASSSNLVPNTEAFF.

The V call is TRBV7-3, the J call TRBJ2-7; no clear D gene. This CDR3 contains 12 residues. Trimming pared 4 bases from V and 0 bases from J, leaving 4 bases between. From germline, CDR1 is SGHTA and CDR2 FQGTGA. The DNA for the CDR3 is TGTGCCAGCAGCTCCTCCTCCTACGAGCAGTACTTC. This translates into CASSSSSYEQYF.

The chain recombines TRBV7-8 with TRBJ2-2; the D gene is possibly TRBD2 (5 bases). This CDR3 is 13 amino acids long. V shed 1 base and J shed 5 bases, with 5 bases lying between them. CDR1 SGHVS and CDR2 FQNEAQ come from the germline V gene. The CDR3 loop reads CASSLGETGELFF. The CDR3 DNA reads TGTGCCAGCAGCTTAGGGGAGACCGGGGAGCTGTTTTTT.

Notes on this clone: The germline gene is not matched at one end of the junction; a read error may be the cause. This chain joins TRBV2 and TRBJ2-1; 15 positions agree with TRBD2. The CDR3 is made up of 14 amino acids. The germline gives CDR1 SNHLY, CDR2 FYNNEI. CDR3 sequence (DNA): TGTGCCAGCAGTAGAACCGGGACTAGCGGGAGGCCCGTCTTC. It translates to CASSRTGTSGRPVF.

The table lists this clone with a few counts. The CDR3 region is CASSQLRASGANVLTF. The CDR3 nucleotides read TGCGCCAGCAGCCAACTCAGGGCCTCTGGGGCCAACGTCCTGACTTTC. The chain combines TRBV4-3 with TRBJ2-6, with D possibly TRBD1 on 5 matching bases. V dropped 2 bases and J dropped 0 bases, with 8 bases sitting between them. The germline gives CDR1 LGHNA, CDR2 YSLEER. The length of the CDR3 is 16 residues.

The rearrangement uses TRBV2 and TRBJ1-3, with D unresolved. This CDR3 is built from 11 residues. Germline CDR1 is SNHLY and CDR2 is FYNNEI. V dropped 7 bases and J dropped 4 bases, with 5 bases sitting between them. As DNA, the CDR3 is TGTGCCAGCAAATTAGGAAACACCATATATTTT. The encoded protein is CASKLGNTIYF.

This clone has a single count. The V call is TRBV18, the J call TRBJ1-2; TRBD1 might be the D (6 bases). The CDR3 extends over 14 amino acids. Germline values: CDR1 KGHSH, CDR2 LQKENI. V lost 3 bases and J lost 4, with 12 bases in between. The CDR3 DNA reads TGTGCCAGCTCACCTGCGGACAGCACCTATGGCTACACCTTC. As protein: CASSPADSTYGYTF.

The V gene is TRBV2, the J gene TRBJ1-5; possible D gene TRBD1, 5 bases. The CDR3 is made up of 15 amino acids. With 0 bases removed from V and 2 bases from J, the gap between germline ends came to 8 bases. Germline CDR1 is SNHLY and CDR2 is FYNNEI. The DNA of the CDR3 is TGTGCCAGCAGTGAAGCTATAGGGGGCAATCAGCCCCAGCATTTT. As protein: CASSEAIGGNQPQHF.

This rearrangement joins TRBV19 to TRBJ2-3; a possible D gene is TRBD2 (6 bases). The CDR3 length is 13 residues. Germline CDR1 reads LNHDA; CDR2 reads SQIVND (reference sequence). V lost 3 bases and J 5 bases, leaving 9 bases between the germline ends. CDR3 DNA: TGTGCCAGTAGTATTGGACTACAAGATACGCAGTATTTT. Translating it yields CASSIGLQDTQYF.